This T cell receptor (beta chain) originates from a study of shared clonotypes between healthy human individuals. Libraries were prepared by immunoSEQ multiplex PCR; TCRdb keeps only in-frame clonotypes and omits some of them. The sample records hundreds of thousands of clones, roughly 97% being singletons. This clone was seen a single time. This clonotype was sampled from a woman between 25 and 40 years old in good health. Sequencing used naive CD4+ T cells sorted from blood. The subset denotes: CD45RA+ positively selected.

In DNA form, the CDR3 reads TGTGCCAGCAGTGAAAGGGGGCGAGGTCAGCCCCAGCATTTT. Protein product: CASSERGRGQPQHF. This rearrangement joins TRBV6-1 to TRBJ1-5, with 7 bases identical to TRBD1. This CDR3 comprises 14 residues. The germline CDR1 and CDR2 sequences are MNHNS and SASEGT. The trim removed 2 bases at V and 6 bases at J, leaving 4 bases unmatched.